This T cell receptor beta chain is drawn from a study of regulatory T cells in long-lasting Graves disease. Study findings and constraints: Exclusively peripheral blood, rather than thyroid tissue, was studied.

HTBI primers from iRepertoire and Arm-PCR of CDR3 regions yielded the TCR beta libraries. TCRdb fed the multiplex PCR reads into MiXCR, producing one record per CDR3 protein. The data hold 450,000 to 650,000 distinct CDR3 sequences, with more than 15% observed a single time. As for time point: newly diagnosed GD, antithyroid drugs for less than 3 months. From RNA extracted from PBMCs, the TCR library was made. V was clipped by 6 bases and J by 4 bases, with 15 bases between them. CDR1 MNHNS and CDR2 SASEGT come from the germline V gene. There are 14 residues in the CDR3. This clonotype was observed a single time. Its antigen is undetermined. This may stem from a read error, because a much larger clone lies one nucleotide away. The data also belong to a second study, concerning T cells in Graves' hyperthyroidism and ophthalmopathy. Turning to that study: When the TCR CDR3 underwent first-round RT-PCR, the HTBI primer set was used. Expanded thyroid clonotypes (above 0.001) were mostly also found in blood.

This clonotype originated in a woman aged 40 to 65 with Graves disease. This chain connects TRBV6-1 to TRBJ1-2; perhaps TRBD1 as D (5 bases). Sequenced here: peripheral blood mononuclear cells (PBMCs), sampled at new diagnosis, from a patient treated with antithyroid drugs. Here the CDR3 reads CASRSTTGVYGYTF. The CDR3 DNA follows: TGTGCCAGCAGGTCCACCACAGGAGTCTATGGCTACACCTTC.